The TCR beta chain described here comes from a study of T cells in narcolepsy. TCRdb's copy holds only in-frame clones and misses some; the assay was immunoSEQ multiplex PCR. The profile covers about 30,000 clones, with approximately 83% appearing a single time and 0.91% taken by the ten largest. The CDR3 consists of 15 residues. CDR1 LGHNA and CDR2 YSLEER come from the germline V gene. Between the trimmed V and J ends, which lost 1 base and 1 base, there was a span of 10 bases. This rearrangement joins TRBV4-3 to TRBJ1-2; D might be TRBD1 (5 bases). The receptor was derived from a human donor with narcolepsy. Specimen: CD45RA- memory CD4+ T cells from PBMCs. This CDR3 is CASSQGTINNYGYTF. The CDR3, as DNA: TGCGCCAGCAGCCAAGGGACAATTAATAACTATGGCTACACCTTC.